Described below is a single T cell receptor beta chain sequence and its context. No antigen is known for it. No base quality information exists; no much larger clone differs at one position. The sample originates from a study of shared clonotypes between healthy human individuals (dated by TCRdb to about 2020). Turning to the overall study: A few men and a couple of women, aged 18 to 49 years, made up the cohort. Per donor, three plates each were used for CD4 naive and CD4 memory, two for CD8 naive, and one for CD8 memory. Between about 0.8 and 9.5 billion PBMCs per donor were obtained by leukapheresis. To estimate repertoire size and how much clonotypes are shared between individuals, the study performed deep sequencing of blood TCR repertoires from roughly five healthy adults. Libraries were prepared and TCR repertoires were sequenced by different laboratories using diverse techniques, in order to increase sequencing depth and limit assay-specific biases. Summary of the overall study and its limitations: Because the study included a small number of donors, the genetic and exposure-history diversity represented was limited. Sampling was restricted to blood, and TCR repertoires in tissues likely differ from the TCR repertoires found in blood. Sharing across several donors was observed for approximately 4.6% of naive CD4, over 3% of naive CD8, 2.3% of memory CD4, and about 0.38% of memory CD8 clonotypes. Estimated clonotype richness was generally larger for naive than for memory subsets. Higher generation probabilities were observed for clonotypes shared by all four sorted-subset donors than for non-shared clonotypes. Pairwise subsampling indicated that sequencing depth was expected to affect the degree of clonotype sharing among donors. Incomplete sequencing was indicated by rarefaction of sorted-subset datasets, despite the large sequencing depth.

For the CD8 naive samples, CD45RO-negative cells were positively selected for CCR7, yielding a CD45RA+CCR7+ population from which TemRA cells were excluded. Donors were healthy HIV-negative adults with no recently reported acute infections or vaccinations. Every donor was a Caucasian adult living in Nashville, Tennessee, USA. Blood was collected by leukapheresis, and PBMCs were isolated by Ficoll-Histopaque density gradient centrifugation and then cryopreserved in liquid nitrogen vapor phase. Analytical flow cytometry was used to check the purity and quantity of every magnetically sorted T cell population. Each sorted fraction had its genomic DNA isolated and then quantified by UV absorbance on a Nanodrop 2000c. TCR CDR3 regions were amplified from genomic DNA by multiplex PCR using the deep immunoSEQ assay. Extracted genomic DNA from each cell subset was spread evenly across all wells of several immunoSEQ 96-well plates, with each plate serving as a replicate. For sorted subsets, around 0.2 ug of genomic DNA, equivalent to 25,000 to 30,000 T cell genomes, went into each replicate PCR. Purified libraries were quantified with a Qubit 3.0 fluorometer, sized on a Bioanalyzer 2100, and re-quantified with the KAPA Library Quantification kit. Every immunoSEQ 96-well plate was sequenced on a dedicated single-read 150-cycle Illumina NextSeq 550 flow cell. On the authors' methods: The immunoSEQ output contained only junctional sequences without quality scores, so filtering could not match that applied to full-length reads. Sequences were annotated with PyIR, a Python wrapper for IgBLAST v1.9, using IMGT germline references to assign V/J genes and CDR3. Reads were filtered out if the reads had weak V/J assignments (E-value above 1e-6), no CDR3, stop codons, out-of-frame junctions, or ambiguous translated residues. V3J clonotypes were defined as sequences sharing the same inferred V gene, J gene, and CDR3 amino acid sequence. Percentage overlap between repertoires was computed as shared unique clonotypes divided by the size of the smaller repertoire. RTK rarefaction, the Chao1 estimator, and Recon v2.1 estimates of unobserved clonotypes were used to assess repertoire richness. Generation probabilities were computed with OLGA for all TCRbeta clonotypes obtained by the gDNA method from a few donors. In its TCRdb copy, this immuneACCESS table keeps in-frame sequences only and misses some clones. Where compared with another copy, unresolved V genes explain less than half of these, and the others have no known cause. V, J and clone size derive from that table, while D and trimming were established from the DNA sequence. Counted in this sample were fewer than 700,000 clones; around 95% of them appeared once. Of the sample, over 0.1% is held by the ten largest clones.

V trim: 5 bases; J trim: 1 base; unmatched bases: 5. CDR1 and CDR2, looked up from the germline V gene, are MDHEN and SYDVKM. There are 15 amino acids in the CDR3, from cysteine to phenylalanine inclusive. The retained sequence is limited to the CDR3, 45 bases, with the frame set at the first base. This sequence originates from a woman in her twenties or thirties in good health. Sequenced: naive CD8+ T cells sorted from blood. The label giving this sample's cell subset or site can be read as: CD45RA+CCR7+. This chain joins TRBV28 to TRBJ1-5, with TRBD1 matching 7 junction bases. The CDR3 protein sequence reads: CASSTSQGSNQPQHF. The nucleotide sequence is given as TGTGCCAGCAGTACTTCACAGGGGAGCAATCAGCCCCAGCATTTT.